One TCR beta chain is described in this entry. Antigen unknown. The data derive from a study of OX40 agonist ivuxolimab in advanced cancers. Background on the study: Cohort: about 82% men, mean age around 61, aged about 23 to 79.

Study-wide results and caveats: Some of the nonresponding patients also showed low levels of normalized T-cell clonal expansion. Patients with a partial response at 0.1-3.0 mg/kg had among the lowest clonal expansion.

Germline assignment: CDR1 SGDLS and CDR2 YYNGEE. The CDR3 is 17 amino acids. Losses at the gene ends were 3 bases for V and 5 bases for J; bases not matched to a gene: 11. The cohort excluded patients with autoimmune disease history or systemic immunosuppression. Repertoires were generated with immunoSEQ multiplex PCR, while TCRdb's copy carries only in-frame clones and drops some. The sample carries about 22,000 clones, approximately 84% recorded once. The material was CD4+ or CD8+ T cells sorted from blood, obtained in a trial of the OX40 agonist ivuxolimab. The receptor was derived from an adult with an advanced solid tumor such as melanoma, head and neck, liver or kidney cancer. This sequence joins TRBV9 and TRBJ2-1; 10 nucleotides align to TRBD2. Here the CDR3 reads CASSDDSGRPMNNEQFF. The DNA of the CDR3 is TGTGCCAGCAGCGACGATAGCGGGAGGCCGATGAACAATGAGCAGTTCTTC.